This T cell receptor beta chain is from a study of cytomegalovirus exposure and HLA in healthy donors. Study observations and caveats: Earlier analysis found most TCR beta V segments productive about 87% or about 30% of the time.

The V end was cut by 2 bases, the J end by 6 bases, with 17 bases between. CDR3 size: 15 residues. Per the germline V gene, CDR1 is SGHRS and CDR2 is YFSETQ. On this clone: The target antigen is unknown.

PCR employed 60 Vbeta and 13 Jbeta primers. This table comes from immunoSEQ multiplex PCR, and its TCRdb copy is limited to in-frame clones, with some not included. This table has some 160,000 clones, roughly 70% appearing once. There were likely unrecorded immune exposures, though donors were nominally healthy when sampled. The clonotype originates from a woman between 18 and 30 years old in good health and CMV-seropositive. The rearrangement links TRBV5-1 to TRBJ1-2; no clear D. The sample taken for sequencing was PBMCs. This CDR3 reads CASSLRPFREDGYTF. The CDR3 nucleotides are TGCGCCAGCAGCTTACGGCCTTTCCGGGAGGATGGCTACACCTTC.